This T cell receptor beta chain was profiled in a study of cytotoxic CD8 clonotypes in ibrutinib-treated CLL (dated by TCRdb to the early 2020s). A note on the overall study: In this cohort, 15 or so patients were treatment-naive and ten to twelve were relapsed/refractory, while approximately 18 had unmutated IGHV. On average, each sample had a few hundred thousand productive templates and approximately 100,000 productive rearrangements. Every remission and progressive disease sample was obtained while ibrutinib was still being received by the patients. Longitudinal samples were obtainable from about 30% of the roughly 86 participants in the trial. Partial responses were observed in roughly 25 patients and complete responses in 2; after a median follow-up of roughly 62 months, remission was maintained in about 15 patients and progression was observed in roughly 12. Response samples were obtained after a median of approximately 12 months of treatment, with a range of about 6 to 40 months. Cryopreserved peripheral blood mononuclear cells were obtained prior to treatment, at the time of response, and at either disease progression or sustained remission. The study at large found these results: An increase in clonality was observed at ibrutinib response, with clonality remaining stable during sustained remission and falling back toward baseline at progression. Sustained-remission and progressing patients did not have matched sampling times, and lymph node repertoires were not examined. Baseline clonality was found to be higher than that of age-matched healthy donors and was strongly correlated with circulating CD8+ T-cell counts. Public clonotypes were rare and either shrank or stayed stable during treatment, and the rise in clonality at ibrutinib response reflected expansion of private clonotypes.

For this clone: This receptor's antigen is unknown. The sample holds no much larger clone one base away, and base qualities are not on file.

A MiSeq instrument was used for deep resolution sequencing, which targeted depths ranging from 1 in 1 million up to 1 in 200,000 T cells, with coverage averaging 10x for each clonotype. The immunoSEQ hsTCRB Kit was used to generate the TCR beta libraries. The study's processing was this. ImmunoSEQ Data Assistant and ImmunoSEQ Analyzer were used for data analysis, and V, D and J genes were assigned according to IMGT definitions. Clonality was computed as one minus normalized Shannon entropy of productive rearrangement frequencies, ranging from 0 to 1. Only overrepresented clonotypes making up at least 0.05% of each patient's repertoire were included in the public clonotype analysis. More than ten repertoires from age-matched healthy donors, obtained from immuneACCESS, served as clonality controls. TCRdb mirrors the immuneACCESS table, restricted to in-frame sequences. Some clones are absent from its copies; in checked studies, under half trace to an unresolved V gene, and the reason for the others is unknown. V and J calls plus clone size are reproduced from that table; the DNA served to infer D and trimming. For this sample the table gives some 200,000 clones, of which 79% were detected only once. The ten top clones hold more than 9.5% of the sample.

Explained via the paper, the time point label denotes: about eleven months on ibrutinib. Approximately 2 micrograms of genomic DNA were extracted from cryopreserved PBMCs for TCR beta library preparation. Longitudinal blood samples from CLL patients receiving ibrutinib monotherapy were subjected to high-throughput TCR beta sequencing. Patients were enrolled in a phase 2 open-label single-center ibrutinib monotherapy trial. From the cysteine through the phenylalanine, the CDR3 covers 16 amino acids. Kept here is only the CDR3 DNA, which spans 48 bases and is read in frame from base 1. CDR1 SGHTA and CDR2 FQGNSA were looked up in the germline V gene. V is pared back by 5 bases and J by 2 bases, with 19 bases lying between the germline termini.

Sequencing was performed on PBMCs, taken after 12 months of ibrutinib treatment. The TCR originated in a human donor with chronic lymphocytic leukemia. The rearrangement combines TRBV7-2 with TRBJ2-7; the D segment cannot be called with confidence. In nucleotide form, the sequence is TGTGCCAGCAGCGCCATGGCCGCGTCCGAAACCTACGAGCAGTACTTC. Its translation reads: CASSAMAASETYEQYF.